This TCR beta chain is drawn from a study of cytomegalovirus exposure and HLA in healthy donors (dated by TCRdb to about 2017). Regarding the study in general: An earlier analysis of some 600 of the donors reported 276 Gb of sequence data and around 110 million unique TCR beta sequences obtained from around 190 million T cells. Typing coverage differed by locus: A, B, C, DRB1 and DQB1 were typed in about 620-630 donors, DQA1 in roughly 500, DPA1 in 600 to 610, and DPB1 in 472. Donor age, sex, ethnicity and CMV serostatus were compiled together with the repertoire data. An earlier analysis of some 500 of the donors used high-throughput TCR beta sequencing to judge whether each TCR beta V gene segment behaved as functional or pseudogenic. An early release covering roughly 640 HLA-typed donors comprised roughly 300 gigabases of sequencing data and about 90 million unique TCR sequences. The aim of the study was to test whether cataloging public T cell receptors could identify signatures of past pathogen exposure. The T cell repertoires of 666 subjects were profiled by immunosequencing and related to cytomegalovirus serostatus. Several DR-DQ haplotypes were handled as single units for association and clustering because linkage in the cohort was strong. A later analysis re-examined previously published TCR beta repertoires from just over 650 donors and added high-resolution HLA genotyping to investigate patterns of TCR occurrence. Across 300 to 400 genotyped donors of the cohort, an average of roughly 250,000 unique TCR beta nucleotide sequences per donor were sequenced, and approximately 19% of those sequences were non-productive. In addition to the first cohort of around 670 subjects, a separate validation cohort of 120 different subjects was used. HLA typing included class I and class II loci at four-digit resolution. All discovery cohort repertoires had been generated on a single sequencing platform. To predict cytomegalovirus infection status, the study brought together high-throughput TCR immunosequencing, statistical association of individual TCRs with disease status, and machine learning. A later genetic analysis used genome-wide SNP genotypes for about three fifths of the 666 donors, treating that subset as a discovery cohort. In the later analysis, no new phenotypic data were used to find candidate immune exposures; instead, reliance was placed on TCR beta sequences and their occurrence across donors. Of the roughly 390 genotyped donors, roughly 80% were placed in the genetic ancestry cluster associated with self-reported Caucasian donors.

The sample holds a few counts of this clone. Its antigen target is currently unknown. No clone much larger than this one lies a single base away; base qualities are absent. The cohort was made up of several hundred healthy bone marrow donors. Cohort members were all nominally healthy when sampled, although unrecorded immune exposures were likely present. The donor was CMV seronegative and was included in the group of a few hundred seronegative cohort members. Every donor gave a peripheral blood sample, and the peripheral blood mononuclear cells from that sample were used for TCR beta sequencing. Genomic DNA was extracted from the blood cell samples with the Qiagen DNeasy Blood Extraction Kit. Results the study describes overall, beyond this receptor: Because the 87-base-pair reads could not distinguish some IMGT-functional V segments, including TRBV6-2 and TRBV6-3, those segments were excluded. The earlier analysis of 587 of the donors excluded 15 to 20 rarely observed V segments, including chromosome 9 orphons, because counts were too low. A cluster of highly shared sequence variants was judged likely to represent a technical artifact of the sequencing pipeline. V-gene and J-gene trimming of TCR beta chains was associated with a missense DCLRE1C variant in a later genetic analysis, and the association was replicated in an independent cohort. The authors suggested that the approach could potentially be extended to other disease states and immunological phenotypes. In a later analysis, several top co-occurrence clusters were reported to appear linked to parvovirus B19, influenza, CMV and Epstein-Barr virus. In a later analysis, HLA-associated TCR beta chains showed more clonal expansion and lower generation probabilities than non-associated chains that were equally common. The only immune exposure information available for the cohort was CMV serostatus. Across donors, most TCR sequences were observed very rarely, whereas some public TCRs were present in many individuals. In this cohort, only TCR beta chains were sequenced, and detectable features were limited by the absence of alpha or paired-chain data. Most CMV-associated TCR beta chains appeared to be HLA-restricted in a later analysis, and the HLA associations seemed to be driven largely by CMV exposure. Assigning TCR associations to individual alleles was difficult when HLA alleles, especially DR and DQ, strongly co-occurred. A further reported finding was that TCR beta sequences accurately predicted the HLA-A and HLA-B alleles for most subjects in the first cohort. The classifier was reported to diagnose cytomegalovirus status with high specificity and sensitivity in both the original cohort and the validation cohort. A later analysis associated some 17,000 TCR beta sequences with specific HLA alleles at a false discovery rate of 0.05. According to a later analysis, TCR association rates differed among HLA loci, with DRB1 alleles showing the most associated TCRs and HLA-C alleles showing the fewest. An earlier analysis of around 500 of the donors showed that most TCR beta V segments appeared in productive rearrangements either about 87% or about 30% of the time, which broadly matched IMGT annotations. In the study, 150 to 200 TCR beta chains were listed as associated with cytomegalovirus. Because some donors lacked HLA typing at each locus, the association tests relied only on the typed subset. Linkage disequilibrium might explain the correlated functional status among segregating V segments, but an unknown experimental factor could not be ruled out. The presence/absence analyses assumed that sequencing depth was roughly uniform across donors, and that assumption may not be true. A few of the identified cytomegalovirus-associated TCR beta chains were confirmed in vitro to be specific for cytomegalovirus antigens. In a later genetic analysis, fewer N-insertions in productive TCRs were reported among donors in an Asian-associated ancestry cluster than the roughly 700-donor mean.

The receptor library was made with the immunoSEQ multiplex PCR assay. The multiplex PCR relied on a mix of 60 forward primers for TCR Vbeta segments and 13 reverse primers for TCR Jbeta segments. The CDR3 region of rearranged TCR beta genes was amplified from genomic DNA by a multiplex PCR assay. The Illumina HiSeq System was used to sequence the amplified TCR beta libraries as 87-base-pair reads. The paper's processing steps were these. In a later analysis, 70 million to 95 million unique TCR beta chains were counted across the approximately 620 repertoires, and about 10 million of these chains were shared by at least two donors. A nearest-neighbor algorithm error-corrected the raw reads and collapsed the reads into unique sequences, merging closely related sequences to remove PCR and sequencing errors. Alignment of CDR3 sequences to IMGT reference sequences was used to assign V, D and J gene segments. Each retained sequence needed at least a six-nucleotide match to both a V gene segment and a J gene segment. A rearrangement counted as productive if the CDR3 had no stop codons and remained in frame with V and J, and every other rearrangement counted as non-productive. Following IMGT convention, CDR3 was defined as the stretch from the second conserved V-encoded cysteine to the conserved J-encoded phenylalanine. The earlier analysis of some 600 of the donors excluded sequences that lacked an unambiguous match to a single V gene segment. In an earlier analysis of around 600 of the donors, V segments were called functional above 56.7% productive rearrangements and were called segregating when the between-donor standard deviation exceeded 5%. A statistical classification framework was developed to diagnose cytomegalovirus status using the catalog of TCR beta chain sequences. In a later analysis, TCR nucleotide sequences were compared against IMGT/GENE-DB human TR gene sequences so that V and J genes could be assigned. A later analysis assigned CDR3 sequences and most-parsimonious VDJ recombination scenarios with the TCRdist pipeline. A later analysis defined each TCR beta chain by its CDR3 amino acid sequence plus V-gene family, and excluded reads lacking a unique V-gene family. A later analysis removed 500 to 600 highly shared, low-generation-probability nucleotide sequences to deal with suspected cross-contamination and a sequencing artifact. For each public chain, a later analysis derived a clonal expansion index from normalized ranks of inferred template counts within each repertoire. A later analysis computed generation probabilities with a VDJ recombination model fitted to out-of-frame rearrangements, and checked the results against IGoR. In a later analysis, hypergeometric tests were used to score TCR-TCR, TCR-HLA and TCR-CMV co-occurrence, with a repertoire-size bias correction applied to TCR pairs. To estimate false discovery rates, a later analysis permuted the HLA or CMV assignments 20 times. A later analysis grouped co-occurring TCRs with DBSCAN, adding TCRdist sequence similarity when clustering within HLA-allele-positive subsets. Repertoires with fewer than 30,000 or more than 120,000 public chains were left out of co-occurrence clustering, as were a handful of repertoires with anomalous nucleotide sharing. This immuneACCESS table, as held by TCRdb, lists in-frame sequences with V and J called but not all clones. Of the missing ones, under half trace to an unresolved V gene in checked studies; the others have no known cause. The DNA gave D and trimming, while V, J and clone size come from that table. The sample contains 95,000 to 150,000 clones, 75% to 90% of them found a single time. The ten largest clones represent around 2% of the sample.

From cysteine to phenylalanine, the CDR3 is 15 amino acids long. The read is trimmed to its CDR3 DNA, 45 bases read in frame from base 1. V drops 4 bases and J drops 4 bases, leaving 16 bases in between. CDR1 and CDR2 are drawn from the germline V gene: ENHRY, SYGVKD. Sequencing was carried out using PBMCs. The receptor was isolated from a man younger than 40 in good health and CMV-seronegative. The sequence joins TRBV10-3 to TRBJ1-1, with TRBD1 perhaps the D gene, on 6 matching bases. The CDR3 region: CAISVRQEWATEAFF. The DNA sequence is TGTGCCATCAGTGTAAGACAGGAATGGGCCACTGAAGCTTTCTTT.